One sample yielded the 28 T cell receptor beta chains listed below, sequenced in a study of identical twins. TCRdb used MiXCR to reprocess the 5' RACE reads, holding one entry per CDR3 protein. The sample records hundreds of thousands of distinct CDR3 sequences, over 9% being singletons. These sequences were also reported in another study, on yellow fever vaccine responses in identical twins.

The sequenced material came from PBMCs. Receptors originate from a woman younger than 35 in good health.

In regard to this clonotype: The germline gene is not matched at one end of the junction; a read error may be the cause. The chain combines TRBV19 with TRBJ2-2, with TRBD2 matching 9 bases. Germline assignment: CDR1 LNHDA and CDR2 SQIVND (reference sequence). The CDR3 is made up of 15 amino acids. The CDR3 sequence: CASSGLASVTGEPFF. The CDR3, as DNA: TGTGCCAGTAGTGGACTAGCGAGTGTCACCGGGGAGCCGTTTTTT.

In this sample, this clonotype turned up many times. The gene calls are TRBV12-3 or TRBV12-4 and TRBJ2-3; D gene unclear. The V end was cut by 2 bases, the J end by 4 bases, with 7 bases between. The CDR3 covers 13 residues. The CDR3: CASSLIPSDTQYF. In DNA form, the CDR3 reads TGTGCCAGCAGTTTAATACCCTCAGATACGCAGTATTTT.

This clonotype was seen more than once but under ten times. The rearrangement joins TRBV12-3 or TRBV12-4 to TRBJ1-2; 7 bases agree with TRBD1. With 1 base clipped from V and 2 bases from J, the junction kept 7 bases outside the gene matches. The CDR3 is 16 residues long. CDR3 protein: CASSLVAGGLNYGYTF. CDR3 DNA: TGTGCCAGCAGTTTAGTAGCAGGGGGTTTAAACTATGGCTACACCTTC.

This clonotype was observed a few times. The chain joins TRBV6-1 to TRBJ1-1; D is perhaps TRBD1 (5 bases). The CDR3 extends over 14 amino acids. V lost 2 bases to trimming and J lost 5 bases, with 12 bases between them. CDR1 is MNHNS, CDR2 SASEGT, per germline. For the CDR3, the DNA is TGTGCCAGCAGTGAAATAGATGGGGGGACTGAAGCTTTCTTT. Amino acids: CASSEIDGGTEAFF.

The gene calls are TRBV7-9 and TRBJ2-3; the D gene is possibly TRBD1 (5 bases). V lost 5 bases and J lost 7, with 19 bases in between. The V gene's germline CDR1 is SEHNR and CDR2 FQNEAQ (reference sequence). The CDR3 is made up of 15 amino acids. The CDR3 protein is CASSTGTDGTHTQYF. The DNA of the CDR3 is TGTGCCAGCAGCACAGGAACGGACGGAACTCATACGCAGTATTTT.

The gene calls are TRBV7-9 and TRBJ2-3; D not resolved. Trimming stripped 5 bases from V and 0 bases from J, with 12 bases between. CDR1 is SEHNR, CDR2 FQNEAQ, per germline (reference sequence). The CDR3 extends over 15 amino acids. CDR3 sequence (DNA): TGTGCCAGCAGCGAATTGGCTCCCAGCACAGATACGCAGTATTTT. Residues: CASSELAPSTDTQYF.

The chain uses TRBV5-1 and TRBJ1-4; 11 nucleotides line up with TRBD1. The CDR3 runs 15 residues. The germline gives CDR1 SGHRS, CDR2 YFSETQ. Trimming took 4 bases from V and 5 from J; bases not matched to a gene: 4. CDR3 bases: TGCGCCAGCAGCAAAGGACAGGGGGCAAATGAAAAACTGTTTTTT. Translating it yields CASSKGQGANEKLFF.

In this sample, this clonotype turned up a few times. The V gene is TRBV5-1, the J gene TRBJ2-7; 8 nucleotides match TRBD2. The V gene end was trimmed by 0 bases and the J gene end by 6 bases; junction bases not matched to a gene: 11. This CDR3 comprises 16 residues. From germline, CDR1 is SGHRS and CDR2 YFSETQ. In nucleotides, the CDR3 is TGCGCCAGCAGCTTGGCCGGGGGAAGCGGGAGTCTCGAGCAGTACTTC. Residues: CASSLAGGSGSLEQYF.

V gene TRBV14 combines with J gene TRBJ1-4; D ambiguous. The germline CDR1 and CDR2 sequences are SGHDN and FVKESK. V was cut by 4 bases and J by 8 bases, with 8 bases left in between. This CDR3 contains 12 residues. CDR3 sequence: CASSLKEEKLFF. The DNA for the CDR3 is TGTGCCAGCAGCCTCAAGGAGGAAAAACTGTTTTTT.

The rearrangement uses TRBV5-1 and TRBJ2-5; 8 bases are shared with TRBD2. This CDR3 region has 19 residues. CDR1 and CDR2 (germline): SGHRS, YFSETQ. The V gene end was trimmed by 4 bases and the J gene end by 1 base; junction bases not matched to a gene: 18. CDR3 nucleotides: TGCGCCAGCAGCCTCAAGTGGGTTAGCGGGGAAACCCTCCAAGAGACCCAGTACTTC. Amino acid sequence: CASSLKWVSGETLQETQYF.

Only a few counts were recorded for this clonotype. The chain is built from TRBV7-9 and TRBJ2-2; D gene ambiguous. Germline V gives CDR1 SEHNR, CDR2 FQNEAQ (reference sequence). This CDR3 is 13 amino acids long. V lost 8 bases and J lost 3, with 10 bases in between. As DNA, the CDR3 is TGTGCCAGCTCCTCGTTGGACACCGGGGAGCTGTTTTTT. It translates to CASSSLDTGELFF.

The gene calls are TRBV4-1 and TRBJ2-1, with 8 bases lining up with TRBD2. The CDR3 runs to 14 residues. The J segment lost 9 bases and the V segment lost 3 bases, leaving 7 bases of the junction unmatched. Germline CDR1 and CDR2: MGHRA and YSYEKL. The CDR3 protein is CASSQAGTRGEQFF. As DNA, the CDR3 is TGCGCCAGCAGCCAGGCCGGGACTAGGGGTGAGCAGTTCTTC.

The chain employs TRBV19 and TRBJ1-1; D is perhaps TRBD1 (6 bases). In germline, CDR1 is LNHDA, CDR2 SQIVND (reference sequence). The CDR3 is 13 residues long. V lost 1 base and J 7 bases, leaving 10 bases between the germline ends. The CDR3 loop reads CASSIVAQGEAFF. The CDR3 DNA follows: TGTGCCAGTAGTATAGTTGCACAGGGTGAAGCTTTCTTT.

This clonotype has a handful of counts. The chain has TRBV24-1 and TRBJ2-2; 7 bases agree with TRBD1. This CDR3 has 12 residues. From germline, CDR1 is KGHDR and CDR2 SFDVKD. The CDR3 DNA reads TGTGCGACAGGGAAGGACACCGGGGAGCTGTTTTTT. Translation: CATGKDTGELFF.

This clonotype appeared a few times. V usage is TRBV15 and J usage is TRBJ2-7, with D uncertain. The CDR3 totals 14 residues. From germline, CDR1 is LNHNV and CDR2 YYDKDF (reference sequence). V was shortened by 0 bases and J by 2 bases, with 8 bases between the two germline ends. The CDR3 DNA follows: TGTGCCACCAGCAGAGATTTTGGGACCTACGAGCAGTACGTC. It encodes CATSRDFGTYEQYV.

The CDR3 reads CASSQVMSYGYTF. Written as DNA, the CDR3 is TGTGCCAGCAGCCAAGTTATGAGCTATGGCTACACCTTC. The gene calls are TRBV14 and TRBJ1-2; D not certain. This CDR3 spans 13 amino acids. V was shortened by 1 base and J by 4 bases, with 7 bases between the two germline ends. CDR1 SGHDN and CDR2 FVKESK come from the germline V gene.

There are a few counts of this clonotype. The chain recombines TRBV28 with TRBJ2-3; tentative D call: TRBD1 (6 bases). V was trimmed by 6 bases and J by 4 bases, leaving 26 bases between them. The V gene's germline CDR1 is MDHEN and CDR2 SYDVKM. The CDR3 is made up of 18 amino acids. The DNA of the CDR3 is TGTGCCAGCAGCCATGATCGAGGCAGGGGTCCCGAGGCAGATACGCAGTATTTT. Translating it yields CASSHDRGRGPEADTQYF.

The CDR3 here is CASSLQGPYEQYV. The DNA of the CDR3 is TGTGCCAGCAGTTTACAGGGGCCATACGAGCAGTACGTC. The gene calls are TRBV28 and TRBJ2-7, with D perhaps TRBD1 (6 bases). There are 13 residues in the CDR3. Per germline, CDR1 MDHEN and CDR2 SYDVKM. The germline V and J ends were trimmed by 2 bases and 4 bases, with 9 bases remaining between them.

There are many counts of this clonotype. In DNA, the CDR3 is TGCAGTGCTAGAGATCCCAGGGGGCCCCGCGAGCAGTACTTC. Amino acids: CSARDPRGPREQYF. This chain uses TRBV20-1 with TRBJ2-7; 8 nucleotides align to TRBD1. Trimming at V came to 0 bases and at J to 6 bases, leaving 7 bases not matched to a gene. CDR1 is DFQATT and CDR2 is SNEGSKA in the germline V gene (reference sequence). This CDR3 spans 14 amino acids.

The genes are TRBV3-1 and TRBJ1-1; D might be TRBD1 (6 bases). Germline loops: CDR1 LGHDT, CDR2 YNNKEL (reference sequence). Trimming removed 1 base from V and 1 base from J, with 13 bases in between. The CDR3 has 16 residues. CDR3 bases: TGTGCCAGCAGCCAAGGGAACAGGGTCAGGAACACTGAAGCTTTCTTT. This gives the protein CASSQGNRVRNTEAFF.

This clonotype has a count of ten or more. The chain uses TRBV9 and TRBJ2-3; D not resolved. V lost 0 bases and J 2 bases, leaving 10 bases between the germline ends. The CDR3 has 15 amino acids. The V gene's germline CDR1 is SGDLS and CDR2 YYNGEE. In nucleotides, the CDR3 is TGTGCCAGCAGCGTAGGTGGTAGAACCACAGATACGCAGTATTTT. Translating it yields CASSVGGRTTDTQYF.

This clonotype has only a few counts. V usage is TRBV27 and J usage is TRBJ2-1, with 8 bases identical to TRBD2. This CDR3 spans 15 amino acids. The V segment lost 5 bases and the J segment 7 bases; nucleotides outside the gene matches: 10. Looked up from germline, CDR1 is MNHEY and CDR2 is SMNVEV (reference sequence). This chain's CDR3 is CASSPKGLGQNEQFF. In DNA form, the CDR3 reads TGTGCCAGCAGTCCCAAGGGACTAGGCCAAAATGAGCAGTTCTTC.

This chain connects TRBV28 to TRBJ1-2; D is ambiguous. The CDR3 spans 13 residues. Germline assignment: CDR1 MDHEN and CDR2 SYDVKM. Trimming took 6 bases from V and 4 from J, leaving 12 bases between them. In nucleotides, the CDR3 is TGTGCCAGCAGATTCCGGGCAGGCTATGGCTACACCTTC. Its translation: CASRFRAGYGYTF.

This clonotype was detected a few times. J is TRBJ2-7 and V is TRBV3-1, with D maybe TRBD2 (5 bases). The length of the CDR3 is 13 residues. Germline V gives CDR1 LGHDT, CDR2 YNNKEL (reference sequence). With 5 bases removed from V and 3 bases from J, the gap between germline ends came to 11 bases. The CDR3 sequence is CASSAPGNYEQYF. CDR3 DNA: TGTGCCAGCAGCGCCCCCGGGAACTACGAGCAGTACTTC.

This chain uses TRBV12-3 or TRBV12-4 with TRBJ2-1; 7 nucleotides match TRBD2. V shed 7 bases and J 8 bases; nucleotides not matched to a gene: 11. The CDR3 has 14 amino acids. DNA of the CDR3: TGTGCCAGCACCCCCGGACTAGTCAATCATGAGCAGTTCTTC. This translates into CASTPGLVNHEQFF.

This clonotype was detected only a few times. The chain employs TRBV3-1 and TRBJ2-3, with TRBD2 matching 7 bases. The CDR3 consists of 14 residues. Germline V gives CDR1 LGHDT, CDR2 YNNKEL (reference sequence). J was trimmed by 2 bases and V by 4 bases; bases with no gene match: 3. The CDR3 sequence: CASSRGGDTDTQYF. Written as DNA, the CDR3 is TGTGCCAGCAGCCGGGGGGGAGACACAGATACGCAGTATTTT.

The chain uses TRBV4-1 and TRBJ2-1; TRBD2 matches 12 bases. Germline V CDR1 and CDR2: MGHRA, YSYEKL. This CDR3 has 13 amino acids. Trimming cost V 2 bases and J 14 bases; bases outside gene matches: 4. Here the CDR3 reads CASSQLAGGLEFF. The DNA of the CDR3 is TGCGCCAGCAGCCAACTAGCGGGGGGGCTCGAGTTCTTC.

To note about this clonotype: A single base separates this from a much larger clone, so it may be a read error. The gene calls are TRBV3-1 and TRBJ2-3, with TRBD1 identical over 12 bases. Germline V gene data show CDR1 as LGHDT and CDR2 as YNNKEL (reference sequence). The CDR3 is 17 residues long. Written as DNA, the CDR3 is TGTGCCTGCAGACCAAGTGGGACAGGGGGCATGGCAGATACGCAGTATTTT. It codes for CACRPSGTGGMADTQYF.